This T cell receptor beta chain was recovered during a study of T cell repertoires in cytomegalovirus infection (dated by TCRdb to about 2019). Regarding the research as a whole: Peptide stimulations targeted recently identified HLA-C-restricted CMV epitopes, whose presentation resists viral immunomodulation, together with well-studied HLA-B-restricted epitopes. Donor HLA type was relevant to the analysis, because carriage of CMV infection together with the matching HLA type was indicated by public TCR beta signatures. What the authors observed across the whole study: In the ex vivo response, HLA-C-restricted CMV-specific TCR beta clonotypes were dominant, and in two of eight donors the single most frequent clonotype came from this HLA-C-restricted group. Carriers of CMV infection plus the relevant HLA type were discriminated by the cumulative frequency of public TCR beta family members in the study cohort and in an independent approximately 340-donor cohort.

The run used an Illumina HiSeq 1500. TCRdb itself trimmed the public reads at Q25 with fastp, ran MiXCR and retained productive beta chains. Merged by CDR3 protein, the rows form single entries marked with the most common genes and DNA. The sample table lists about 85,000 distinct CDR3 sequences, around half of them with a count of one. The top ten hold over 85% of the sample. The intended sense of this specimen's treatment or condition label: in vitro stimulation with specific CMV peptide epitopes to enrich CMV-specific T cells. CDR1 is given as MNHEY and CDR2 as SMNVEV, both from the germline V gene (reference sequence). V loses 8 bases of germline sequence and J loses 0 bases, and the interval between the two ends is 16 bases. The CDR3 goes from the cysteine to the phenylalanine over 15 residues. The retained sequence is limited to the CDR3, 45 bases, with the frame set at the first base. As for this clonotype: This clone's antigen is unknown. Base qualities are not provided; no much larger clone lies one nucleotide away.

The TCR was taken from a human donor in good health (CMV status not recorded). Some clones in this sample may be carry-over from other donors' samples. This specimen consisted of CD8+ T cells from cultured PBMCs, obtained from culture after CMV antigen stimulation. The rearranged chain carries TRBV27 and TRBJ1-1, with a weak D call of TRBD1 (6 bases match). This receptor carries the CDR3 CASGQGTFLNTEAFF. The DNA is TGTGCCAGCGGGCAGGGGACTTTCTTGAACACTGAAGCTTTCTTT.